The source of this T cell receptor beta chain is a study of T cells in Graves' hyperthyroidism and ophthalmopathy. Amplification targeted TCR beta CDR3 regions from RNA transcripts. HTBI primers were the set used in a first-round RT-PCR of the TCR CDR3. One entry per CDR3 protein results from TCRdb running MiXCR on the multiplex PCR reads. The sample gives hundreds of thousands of distinct CDR3 sequences, 25% to 30% of which show up once; 25% to 30% is in the top ten. V shed 3 bases, J shed 0 bases, and the junction held 5 bases outside the gene matches. Germline V gene sequence: CDR1 SGHRS, CDR2 YFSETQ. The CDR3 has 17 residues. Study-level points and caveats: Researchers report that a 13 V-J model separated ophthalmopathy from stable hyperthyroidism.

This clonotype was observed a few times. Its cognate antigen is unknown. The origin of this receptor is a man between 35 and 55 years old with Graves' hyperthyroidism that later progressed to Graves' ophthalmopathy. Sample: blood. V usage is TRBV5-1 and J usage is TRBJ2-7; 14 nucleotides align to TRBD2. The CDR3 region is CASSWTSGGSSSYEQYF. DNA of the CDR3: TGCGCCAGCAGCTGGACTAGCGGGGGGTCCAGCTCCTACGAGCAGTACTTC.